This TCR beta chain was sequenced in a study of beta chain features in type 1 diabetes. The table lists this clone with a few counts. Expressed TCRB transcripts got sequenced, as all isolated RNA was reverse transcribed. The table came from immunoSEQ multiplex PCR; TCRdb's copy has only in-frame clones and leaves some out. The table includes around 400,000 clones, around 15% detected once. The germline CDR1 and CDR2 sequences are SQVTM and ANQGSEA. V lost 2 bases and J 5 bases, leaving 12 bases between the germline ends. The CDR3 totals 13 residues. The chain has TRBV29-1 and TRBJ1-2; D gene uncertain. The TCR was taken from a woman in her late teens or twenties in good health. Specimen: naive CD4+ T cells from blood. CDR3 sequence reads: CSVEFVPGYGYTF. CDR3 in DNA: TGCAGCGTTGAATTCGTACCGGGGTATGGCTACACCTTC.